The table lists the clone carrying this T cell receptor (beta chain) with a few counts. This entry belongs to a study of blood T cell repertoires in COVID-19. Looking at the study overall: Specimens from acute and convalescent COVID-19 originated in the United States, Italy and Spain.

The CDR3 has 15 amino acids. Per the germline V gene, CDR1 is GTSNPN and CDR2 is SVGIG (reference sequence). Trimming cost V 2 bases and J 0 bases, with 13 bases left between them. Profiled with immunoSEQ multiplex PCR; TCRdb holds only in-frame clones, not every one. The sample yields around 50,000 clones, around 90% seen once. The receptor's source is a human donor in a cohort sampled during active COVID-19. The genes are TRBV30 and TRBJ1-1; D might be TRBD1 (6 bases). Sample: peripheral blood. This chain's CDR3 is CAWSQGTSMNTEAFF. DNA of the CDR3: TGTGCCTGGAGTCAGGGGACAAGCATGAACACTGAAGCTTTCTTT. Based on the CDR3 plus reference TRBV30 and TRBJ1-1, the full variable domain is SQTIHQWPATLVQPVGSPLSLECTVEGTSNPNLYWYRQAAGRGLQLLFYSVGIGQISSEVPQNLSASRPQDRQFILSSKKLLLSDSGFYLCAWSQGTSMNTEAFFGQGTRLTVV.